The 28 T cell receptor beta chains below were found in one sample sequenced in a study of yellow fever vaccine responses in identical twins. TCRdb fed the RT-PCR reads into MiXCR, producing one record per CDR3 protein. The repertoire has 20,000 to 25,000 distinct CDR3 sequences, around 74% of them found once; the top ten carry roughly 5%. This material consisted of T cells from blood (PBMCs), unsorted or a sorted subset (not recorded which), taken before or after yellow fever vaccination (not recorded which). The receptor source for this set is a woman aged 18-35 years who received the yellow fever vaccine.

The chain couples TRBV10-3 to TRBJ1-1; D gene uncertain. V lost 5 bases to trimming and J lost 0 bases, with 4 bases between them. The CDR3 covers 12 residues. Germline CDR1 and CDR2: ENHRY and SYGVKD. The CDR3, as DNA: TGTGCCATCAGTCCTGTGAACACTGAAGCTTTCTTT. Translated: CAISPVNTEAFF.

The V gene is TRBV29-1, the J gene TRBJ1-2, with D perhaps matching TRBD1 (6 bases). With 2 bases removed from V and 4 bases from J, the gap between germline ends came to 14 bases. The CDR3 covers 14 residues. Germline V lookup: CDR1 SQVTM, CDR2 ANQGSEA. This CDR3 is CSVEKSGALYGYTF. CDR3 nucleotides: TGCAGCGTTGAAAAGTCAGGGGCACTCTATGGCTACACCTTC.

The J gene is TRBJ2-1, the V gene TRBV4-2; D ambiguous. CDR1 is LGHNA and CDR2 is YNFKEQ in the germline V gene. The CDR3 runs to 16 residues. Trimming left V 4 bases short and J 0 bases short, with 13 bases between. The CDR3 protein is CASSPKGSSSYNEQFF. The DNA for the CDR3 is TGTGCCAGCAGCCCCAAGGGCTCTAGCTCCTACAATGAGCAGTTCTTC.

The CDR3 region has the DNA TGTGCCAGCAGTTCCACTAGCGCCACCTACGAGCAGTACTTC. Translated, it gives CASSSTSATYEQYF. J is TRBJ2-7 and V is TRBV11-2; 7 bases are a match to TRBD2. Germline CDR1 and CDR2: SGHAT and FQNNGV. CDR3 size: 14 residues. J gave up 2 bases and V 6 bases, and 7 bases lay outside the gene matches. The full variable domain, completed using reference TRBV11-2 and TRBJ2-7, is EAGVAQSPRYKIIEKRQSVAFWCNPISGHATLYWYQQILGQGPKLLIQFQNNGVVDDSQLPKDRFSAERLKGVDSTLKIQPAKLEDSAVYLCASSSTSATYEQYFGPGTRLTVT.

The genes are TRBV11-2 and TRBJ2-3; no firm D call. CDR1 is SGHAT and CDR2 is FQNNGV in the germline V gene. This CDR3 comprises 15 residues. V dropped 0 bases and J dropped 6 bases, with 13 bases sitting between them. The CDR3 reads CASSLESTISDTQYF. The CDR3 DNA sequence: TGTGCCAGCAGCTTAGAGTCTACTATCTCGGATACGCAGTATTTT.

The CDR3: CASIPSRDRVTDTQYF. DNA of the CDR3: TGTGCCAGCATTCCCTCCCGGGACAGGGTCACAGATACGCAGTATTTT. This chain links TRBV2 with TRBJ2-3; 9 nucleotides align to TRBD1. Germline V gene lookup returns CDR1 SNHLY and CDR2 FYNNEI. The V gene end was trimmed by 7 bases and the J gene end by 2 bases; junction bases not matched to a gene: 10. The CDR3 loop spans 16 amino acids.

This clonotype is a singleton in its sample. The chain carries TRBV6-2 or TRBV6-3 and TRBJ1-3, with D unclear. Germline V gene lookup returns CDR1 MNHEY and CDR2 SVGEGT. Trimming removed 0 bases at V and 4 bases at J, with 7 bases between. This CDR3 has 14 amino acids. In nucleotides, the CDR3 is TGTGCCAGCAGTTACTCGACCGTAGGAAACACCATATATTTT. Protein sequence: CASSYSTVGNTIYF.

The genes are TRBV20-1 and TRBJ1-5; 8 nucleotides agree with TRBD1. This CDR3 has 14 residues. V was clipped by 0 bases and J by 7 bases; unmatched bases: 5. Germline loops: CDR1 DFQATT, CDR2 SNEGSKA (reference sequence). CDR3 DNA: TGCAGTGCTAGAGAGGACAGGGTTGAGCAGCCCCAGCATTTT. Translating it yields CSAREDRVEQPQHF.

The V and J genes are TRBV11-1 and TRBJ2-2, with 7 nucleotides matching TRBD2. CDR3 length: 14 amino acids. V was pared by 5 bases and J by 6 bases, with 6 bases of the junction left unmatched. The germline CDR1 and CDR2 sequences are SGHAT and FQDESV (reference sequence). The chain's CDR3 is CASSESLAAGELFF. The CDR3 DNA reads as TGTGCCAGCAGCGAATCCCTAGCGGCCGGGGAGCTGTTTTTT.

CDR3 protein: CASSRTGSSSYNEQFF. CDR3 nucleotides: TGCGCCAGCAGCAGGACAGGGTCGAGCTCCTACAATGAGCAGTTCTTC. The genes are TRBV5-1 and TRBJ2-1, with 8 bases that match TRBD1. This CDR3 comprises 16 residues. Losses at the gene ends were 4 bases for V and 0 bases for J; bases not matched to a gene: 6. In germline, CDR1 is SGHRS, CDR2 YFSETQ.

The chain couples TRBV29-1 to TRBJ1-2; D not resolved. Trimming cost V 5 bases and J 1 base, with 8 bases left between them. Looked up from germline, CDR1 is SQVTM and CDR2 is ANQGSEA. The CDR3 totals 12 residues. CDR3: CSVQSGNYGYTF. Here the CDR3 DNA reads TGCAGCGTTCAGTCGGGTAACTATGGCTACACCTTC.

The chain uses TRBV7-1 and TRBJ1-3; D unresolved. TRBV7-1 is labeled an ORF, and its function is uncertain. The CDR3 is 13 residues long. With 3 bases removed from V and 9 bases from J, the gap between germline ends came to 12 bases. The CDR3, as DNA: TGTGCCAGCAGCTCCCTATCTTTGGGCACCATATATTTT. Its translation: CASSSLSLGTIYF.

V and J are TRBV29-1 and TRBJ2-7; tentative D call: TRBD2 (5 bases). V was cut by 2 bases and J by 1 base, with 21 bases left in between. CDR3 length: 17 amino acids. From germline, CDR1 is SQVTM and CDR2 ANQGSEA. This CDR3 reads CSVEMGIGADRSYEQYF. DNA of the CDR3: TGCAGCGTTGAAATGGGAATCGGAGCGGACCGTTCCTACGAGCAGTACTTC.

The chain joins TRBV20-1 to TRBJ2-7; maybe TRBD1 (5 bases). Germline V gene lookup returns CDR1 DFQATT and CDR2 SNEGSKA (reference sequence). V lost 7 bases and J 3 bases, leaving 13 bases between the germline ends. The CDR3 is made up of 12 amino acids. CDR3 in amino acids: CSVQGSFYEQYF. In nucleotides, the CDR3 is TGCAGTGTTCAGGGAAGTTTCTACGAGCAGTACTTC.

This chain's CDR3 is CAISDRTGTSSGANVLTF. CDR3 bases: TGTGCCATCAGTGATCGGACAGGGACCAGCTCTGGGGCCAACGTCCTGACTTTC. The J gene is TRBJ2-6, the V gene TRBV10-3, with 8 nucleotides matching TRBD1. After removal of 3 bases from V and 0 bases from J, the junction contained 7 bases not matched to a gene. Germline CDR1 and CDR2: ENHRY and SYGVKD. This CDR3 region has 18 residues.

The chain's CDR3 is CASSLGTATNEKLFF. CDR3 bases: TGTGCCAGCAGTTTAGGGACAGCAACTAATGAAAAACTGTTTTTT. The chain joins TRBV12-3 or TRBV12-4 to TRBJ1-4, with a weak D call TRBD1 (6 bases). The germline V and J ends were trimmed by 1 base and 0 bases, with 6 bases remaining between them. CDR3 length equals 15 residues.

The V gene is TRBV19, the J gene TRBJ2-7, with TRBD2 matching over 11 bases. The germline gives CDR1 LNHDA, CDR2 SQIVND (reference sequence). The CDR3 extends over 14 amino acids. The J segment lost 2 bases and the V segment lost 6 bases, leaving 3 bases of the junction unmatched. The CDR3 DNA follows: TGTGCCAGTAGGGGACTAGCGGACGCCTACGAGCAGTACTTC. Protein product: CASRGLADAYEQYF.

The gene calls are TRBV4-3 and TRBJ2-5; 8 nucleotides match TRBD1. This CDR3 comprises 16 residues. J gave up 5 bases and V 4 bases, and 12 bases lay outside the gene matches. Germline V lookup: CDR1 LGHNA, CDR2 YSLEER. This CDR3 reads CASSPHPDRAEETQYF. In nucleotides, the CDR3 is TGCGCCAGCAGCCCCCACCCGGACAGGGCGGAGGAGACCCAGTACTTC.

The chain has TRBV27 and TRBJ2-3; D possibly matches TRBD1 or TRBD2 (5 bases each). The CDR3 contains 14 residues. Germline values: CDR1 MNHEY, CDR2 SMNVEV (reference sequence). V was pared by 4 bases and J by 6 bases, with 14 bases between. CDR3 residues: CASSSTPEGDTQYF. The CDR3 nucleotides read TGTGCCAGCAGTTCCACCCCAGAGGGGGATACGCAGTATTTT.

The rearrangement uses TRBV5-1 and TRBJ2-1; 8 nucleotides align to TRBD2. CDR1 is SGHRS, CDR2 YFSETQ, per germline. V shed 8 bases and J 5 bases; nucleotides not matched to a gene: 12. CDR3 length: 15 amino acids. The CDR3 coding sequence is TGCGCCAGTCAACCTTTGAGCGGGGGAAACAATGAGCAGTTCTTC. Translation gives CASQPLSGGNNEQFF.

There are a few counts of this clonotype. This rearrangement joins TRBV20-1 to TRBJ1-2; 8 bases are a match to TRBD1. The germline V gene has CDR1 DFQATT and CDR2 SNEGSKA (reference sequence). This CDR3 is 14 amino acids long. V dropped 5 bases and J dropped 4; count of bases not matched to a gene: 9. The CDR3 coding sequence is TGCAGTGCTTCCCCCCAGGGGGCCCTCTATGGCTACACCTTC. Protein product: CSASPQGALYGYTF.

The chain joins TRBV11-1 to TRBJ1-3; D uncertain. The CDR3 runs 15 residues. V was clipped by 6 bases and J by 0 bases, with 12 bases between them. CDR1 is SGHAT and CDR2 is FQDESV in the germline V gene (reference sequence). DNA for the CDR3: TGTGCCAGCAGTACCACCAAGAGCTCTGGAAACACCATATATTTT. It yields the protein CASSTTKSSGNTIYF.

CDR3 residues: CASTSTASTDTQYF. The CDR3 DNA follows: TGTGCCAGCACCTCGACAGCCAGCACAGATACGCAGTATTTT. V gene TRBV7-9 combines with J gene TRBJ2-3, with D possibly being TRBD1 (5 bases). Trimming left V 7 bases short and J 0 bases short, with 11 bases between. This CDR3 region has 14 residues. Germline values: CDR1 SEHNR, CDR2 FQNEAQ (reference sequence).

This chain joins TRBV2 and TRBJ1-1; 7 nucleotides agree with TRBD1. The germline CDR1 and CDR2 sequences are SNHLY and FYNNEI. This CDR3 comprises 13 residues. V was clipped by 5 bases and J by 7 bases; unmatched bases: 7. The CDR3 loop is CASSPRTGFEAFF. The CDR3 nucleotides are TGTGCCAGCAGTCCTCGGACAGGATTTGAAGCTTTCTTT.

The rearrangement uses TRBV13 and TRBJ2-3; 7 nucleotides align to TRBD2. V lost 6 bases and J lost 2; bases outside the gene matches: 5. This CDR3 spans 14 amino acids. CDR1 is PRHDT and CDR2 is FYEKMQ in the germline V gene (reference sequence). The CDR3: CASRIAGTTDTQYF. The CDR3 nucleotides read TGTGCCAGCAGGATAGCGGGTACCACAGATACGCAGTATTTT.

The rearrangement joins TRBV9 to TRBJ2-7, with 7 bases aligning to TRBD2. Germline CDR1 and CDR2: SGDLS and YYNGEE. V shed 0 bases and J 2 bases; nucleotides not matched to a gene: 2. The CDR3 totals 14 residues. CDR3 protein: CASSVGGSPYEQYF. CDR3 in DNA: TGTGCCAGCAGCGTAGGCGGGAGCCCCTACGAGCAGTACTTC.

This sequence joins TRBV12-3 or TRBV12-4 and TRBJ2-7; a possible D gene is TRBD2 (5 bases). V lost 3 bases to trimming and J lost 0 bases, with 9 bases between them. CDR3 length: 14 amino acids. CDR3 protein: CASSLGGPSYEQYF. As DNA, the CDR3 is TGTGCCAGCAGTTTGGGCGGGCCCTCCTACGAGCAGTACTTC.

This chain joins TRBV11-2 and TRBJ2-2; no reliable D call. Germline loops: CDR1 SGHAT, CDR2 FQNNGV. The CDR3 length is 15 residues. Trimming pared 3 bases from V and 0 bases from J, leaving 8 bases between. This CDR3 is CASSFRAPNTGELFF. The CDR3 region has the DNA TGTGCCAGCAGCTTTCGGGCCCCGAACACCGGGGAGCTGTTTTTT.